This entry lists 21 T cell receptor beta chains sequenced from one sample in a study of blood T cells in healthy people across ages. With a J-beta primer mix and a sample-barcoded 5' primer, a second PCR ran about 7 to 12 cycles. TCRdb re-called the 5' RACE reads through MiXCR, storing one row per CDR3 protein. Counted here are about 640,000 distinct CDR3 sequences, approximately 59% occurring once; the ten biggest clones make up 30% to 45%. Sequencing was done on a sample of blood. These receptors all stem from a man aged 55 to 70 in good health.

The CDR3, as DNA: TGCGCCAGCAGCGGAGGGACTAGCGGGGGTGAGACCCAGTACTTC. Its protein is CASSGGTSGGETQYF. The chain joins TRBV5-1 to TRBJ2-7, with 14 bases fitting TRBD2. The J call is in doubt because the DNA end fits TRBJ2-5 better. Germline values: CDR1 SGHRS, CDR2 YFSETQ. The CDR3 loop spans 15 amino acids.

The chain combines TRBV4-2 with TRBJ2-5; D remains unclear. This CDR3 has 15 amino acids. Deletions cut 0 bases from V and 1 base from J, with 9 bases between. CDR1 and CDR2 (germline): LGHNA, YNFKEQ. This CDR3 is CASSQDMSSQETQYF. The CDR3, as DNA: TGTGCCAGCAGCCAAGATATGAGCTCCCAAGAGACCCAGTACTTC.

This chain links TRBV5-1 with TRBJ2-7; D is perhaps TRBD1 (6 bases). This CDR3 region has 16 residues. Germline V lookup: CDR1 SGHRS, CDR2 YFSETQ. V was trimmed by 0 bases and J by 5 bases, leaving 18 bases between them. The CDR3, as DNA: TGCGCCAGCAGCTTGGATCTGTCAGGGGCAAGGAACGAGCAGTACTTC. It yields the protein CASSLDLSGARNEQYF.

CDR3: CASSQELGDTQYF. CDR3 nucleotide sequence: TGTGCCAGCAGCCAAGAACTGGGGGATACGCAGTATTTT. The J gene is TRBJ2-3, the V gene TRBV14; no definite D call. In germline, CDR1 is SGHDN, CDR2 FVKESK. Trimming shortened V by 0 bases and J by 6 bases, and 7 bases separated the two germline ends. The CDR3 is made up of 13 amino acids.

Written as DNA, the CDR3 is TGTGCCAGCAGTTACGAAGGGTTGGGTGGCTACACCTTC. Protein product: CASSYEGLGGYTF. This chain joins TRBV6-2 or TRBV6-3 and TRBJ1-2; D unclear. Germline CDR1 and CDR2: MNHEY and SVGEGT. Trimming took 2 bases from V and 7 from J, leaving 11 bases between them. The CDR3 spans 13 residues.

The V gene is TRBV25-1, the J gene TRBJ2-2; 9 nucleotides align to TRBD2. With V trimmed by 5 bases and J by 5 bases, 6 bases remained unmatched. CDR1 and CDR2 from the germline V gene are MGHDK and SYGVNS. CDR3 length: 15 residues. This chain's CDR3 is CASSPRTSATGELFF. CDR3 DNA sequence: TGTGCCAGCAGTCCAAGGACTAGCGCAACCGGGGAGCTGTTTTTT.

The chain employs TRBV13 and TRBJ2-4, with D unclear. Trimming pared 5 bases from V and 0 bases from J, leaving 8 bases between. Germline V gene data show CDR1 as PRHDT and CDR2 as FYEKMQ (reference sequence). The CDR3 is 14 residues long. This CDR3 is CASSPNLAKNIQYF. The DNA for the CDR3 is TGTGCCAGCAGCCCGAACCTAGCCAAAAACATTCAGTACTTC.

The chain is built from TRBV15 and TRBJ2-5; D unclear. The CDR3 contains 14 residues. CDR1 and CDR2 from the germline V gene are LNHNV and YYDKDF (reference sequence). V lost 0 bases and J lost 0, with 5 bases in between. The CDR3, as DNA: TGTGCCACCAGCAGAGAGCGGTACCAAGAGACCCAGTACTTC. It specifies CATSRERYQETQYF.

The gene calls are TRBV6-4 and TRBJ2-7, with a tentative D call TRBD1 (6 bases). The CDR3 has 14 amino acids. Germline assignment: CDR1 MRHNA and CDR2 SNTAGT. Between the trimmed V and J ends, which lost 4 bases and 2 bases, there was a span of 12 bases. This CDR3 reads CASSVEGETYEQYF. The CDR3 DNA reads TGTGCCAGCAGTGTTGAGGGGGAGACCTACGAGCAGTACTTC.

V gene TRBV6-6 combines with J gene TRBJ1-2; weak D call: TRBD1 (5 bases). The germline V gene has CDR1 MNHNY and CDR2 SVGAGI (reference sequence). V was trimmed by 5 bases and J by 8 bases, leaving 15 bases between them. This CDR3 is 13 amino acids long. CDR3: CASSTSGLRGYTF. The CDR3 DNA is TGTGCCAGCAGTACTTCAGGGCTCCGGGGCTACACCTTC.

The chain combines TRBV20-1 with TRBJ2-7; TRBD2 agrees at 10 bases. The CDR3 is 17 residues long. V shed 3 bases, J shed 0 bases, and the junction held 11 bases outside the gene matches. Germline CDR1 and CDR2: DFQATT and SNEGSKA (reference sequence). CDR3 DNA: TGCAGTGCTAGCCTAGGGGGGCTAGCGGGGGTCTCCTACGAGCAGTACTTC. It encodes CSASLGGLAGVSYEQYF.

V and J are TRBV20-1 and TRBJ2-4; 7 positions agree with TRBD1. The closer fit of TRBJ2-7 to the DNA end suggests the J call may be wrong. The CDR3 covers 14 residues. Germline lookup yields CDR1 DFQATT and CDR2 SNEGSKA (reference sequence). The CDR3 spells CSARTGTASYEQYF. Written as DNA, the CDR3 is TGCAGTGCTCGCACCGGGACAGCTTCCTACGAGCAGTACTTC.

This chain links TRBV29-1 with TRBJ2-1, with 9 bases lining up with TRBD1. The J call could be wrong; TRBJ2-7 is a better fit for the DNA end. The V gene's germline CDR1 is SQVTM and CDR2 ANQGSEA. The CDR3 loop spans 14 amino acids. The DNA of the CDR3 is TGCAGCGCATTGGGGGACAGGGACCATCGGGAGCAGTACTTC. It specifies CSALGDRDHREQYF.

The chain couples TRBV7-2 to TRBJ1-2, with D perhaps TRBD1 (5 bases). This CDR3 region has 14 residues. Germline V lookup: CDR1 SGHTA, CDR2 FQGNSA. Trimming took off 5 bases at V and 6 bases at J, with 16 bases between the two ends. The DNA for the CDR3 is TGTGCCAGCAGCCTAGGAGGGGAGATTGATGGCTACACCTTC. Translating gives CASSLGGEIDGYTF.

This rearrangement joins TRBV6-5 to TRBJ1-2; D unclear. Trimming took 5 bases from V and 0 from J, leaving 7 bases between them. Germline CDR1 reads MNHEY; CDR2 reads SVGAGI. The CDR3 loop spans 13 amino acids. The CDR3 bases are TGTGCCAGCAGTGATACGCCTAACTATGGCTACACCTTC. It is translated as CASSDTPNYGYTF.

Of note for this clonotype: A junction boundary mismatches the germline segment, possibly from a read error. The chain links TRBV4-1 to TRBJ2-5, with 9 bases identical to TRBD2. The CDR3 has 15 amino acids. Germline V CDR1 and CDR2: MGHRA, YSYEKL. The DNA for the CDR3 is TGTGCCAGCAGCCAAGATCTCTTAGGGCGGGGGGGTCAGTACTTC. Amino acid sequence: CASSQDLLGRGGQYF.

Only a few counts were recorded for this clonotype. V gene TRBV29-1 combines with J gene TRBJ2-1, with 7 bases matching TRBD2. The germline CDR1 and CDR2 sequences are SQVTM and ANQGSEA. This CDR3 is 13 amino acids long. With 6 bases clipped from V and 6 bases from J, the junction kept 8 bases outside the gene matches. Here the CDR3 DNA reads TGCAGCGTGGGGGGGGTCGGGACCAATGAGCAGTTCTTC. It translates to CSVGGVGTNEQFF.

The chain is built from TRBV28 and TRBJ2-5, with TRBD2 matching over 11 bases. The CDR3 runs 16 residues. Germline trimming cut 6 bases from V and 1 base from J; bases unmatched to any gene: 7. The germline V gene encodes CDR1 MDHEN and CDR2 SYDVKM. CDR3 nucleotides: TGTGCCAGCAGCGCCTTACTAGCGGGGGTCCAAGAGACCCAGTACTTC. This sequence encodes CASSALLAGVQETQYF.

The chain uses TRBV20-1 and TRBJ2-5; D assignment may be TRBD1 or TRBD2 (5 bases each). The length of the CDR3 is 13 residues. Germline-derived CDR1 and CDR2 are DFQATT and SNEGSKA (reference sequence). The ends were cut back, 6 bases at V and 3 bases at J, with 14 bases in the middle. The CDR3 sequence: CSAGGQREETQYF. CDR3 bases: TGCAGTGCAGGAGGACAAAGGGAAGAGACCCAGTACTTC.

The chain recombines TRBV18 with TRBJ2-7; 9 bases align to TRBD1. CDR3 size: 17 residues. Germline V gene lookup returns CDR1 KGHSH and CDR2 LQKENI. Trimming at V came to 3 bases and at J to 4 bases, leaving 13 bases not matched to a gene. The CDR3 protein is CASSPGQGIRSAYEQYF. In nucleotides, the CDR3 is TGTGCCAGCTCACCGGGACAGGGCATTAGGTCTGCTTACGAGCAGTACTTC. The entire variable domain, with the rest obtained from reference TRBV18 and TRBJ2-7, is as follows: NAGVMQNPRHLVRRRGQEARLRCSPMKGHSHVYWYRQLPEEGLKFMVYLQKENIIDESGMPKERFSAEFPKEGPSILRIQQVVRGDSAAYFCASSPGQGIRSAYEQYFGPGTRLTVT.

The CDR3 loop reads CASSQTLGTYNEQFF. DNA for the CDR3: TGCGCCAGCAGCCAGACTCTTGGGACCTACAATGAGCAGTTCTTC. This chain links TRBV5-1 with TRBJ2-1; no clear D. V was clipped by 4 bases and J by 2 bases, with 13 bases between them. Germline loops: CDR1 SGHRS, CDR2 YFSETQ. CDR3 size: 15 residues.